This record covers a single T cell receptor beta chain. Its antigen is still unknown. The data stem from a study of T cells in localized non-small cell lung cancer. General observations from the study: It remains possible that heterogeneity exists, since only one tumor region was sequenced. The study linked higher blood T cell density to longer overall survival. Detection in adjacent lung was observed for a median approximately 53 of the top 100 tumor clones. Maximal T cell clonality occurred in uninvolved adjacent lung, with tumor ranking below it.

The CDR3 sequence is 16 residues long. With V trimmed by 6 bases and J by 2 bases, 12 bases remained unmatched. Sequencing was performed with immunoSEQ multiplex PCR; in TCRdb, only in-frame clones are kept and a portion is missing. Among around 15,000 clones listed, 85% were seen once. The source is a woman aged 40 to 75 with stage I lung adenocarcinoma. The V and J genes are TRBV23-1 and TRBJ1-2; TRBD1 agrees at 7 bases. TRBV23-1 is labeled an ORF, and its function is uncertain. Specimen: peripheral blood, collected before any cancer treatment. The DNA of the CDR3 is TGCGCCAGCAGCCCCGGTGACAGGGCAATAAACTATGGCTACACCTTC. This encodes CASSPGDRAINYGYTF.